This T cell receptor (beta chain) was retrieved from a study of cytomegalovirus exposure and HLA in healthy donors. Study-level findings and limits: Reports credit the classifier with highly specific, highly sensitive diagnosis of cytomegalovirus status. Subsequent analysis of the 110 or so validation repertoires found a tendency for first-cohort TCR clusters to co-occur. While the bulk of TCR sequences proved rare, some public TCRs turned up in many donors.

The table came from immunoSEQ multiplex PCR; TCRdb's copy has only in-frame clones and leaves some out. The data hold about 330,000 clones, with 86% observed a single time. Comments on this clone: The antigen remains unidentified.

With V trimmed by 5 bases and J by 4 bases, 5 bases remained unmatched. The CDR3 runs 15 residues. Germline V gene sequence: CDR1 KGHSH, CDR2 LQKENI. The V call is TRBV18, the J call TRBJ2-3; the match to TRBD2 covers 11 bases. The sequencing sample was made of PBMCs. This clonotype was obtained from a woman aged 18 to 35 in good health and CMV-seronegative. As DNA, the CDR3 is TGTGCCAGCTCAAATCTAGCGGGAGGTTCAGATACGCAGTATTTT. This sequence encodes CASSNLAGGSDTQYF. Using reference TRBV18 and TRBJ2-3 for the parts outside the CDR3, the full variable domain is NAGVMQNPRHLVRRRGQEARLRCSPMKGHSHVYWYRQLPEEGLKFMVYLQKENIIDESGMPKERFSAEFPKEGPSILRIQQVVRGDSAAYFCASSNLAGGSDTQYFGPGTRLTVL.